Detailed here is one T cell receptor beta chain. Antigen unknown. These data are taken from a study of T cells in Graves' hyperthyroidism and ophthalmopathy. General study points: Researchers report that a 13 V-J model separated ophthalmopathy from stable hyperthyroidism. Most clonotypes expanded in thyroid above 0.001 were likewise present in blood.

TCR beta CDR3 region amplification was performed from RNA transcripts. TCR CDR3 underwent first-round RT-PCR with the HTBI primer set. Each CDR3 protein gets one entry after TCRdb re-called the multiplex PCR reads with MiXCR. The repertoire consists of under 750,000 distinct CDR3 sequences, with approximately 18% occurring once and the leading ten covering over 15%. V was clipped by 0 bases and J by 7 bases, with 19 bases between them. The germline CDR1 and CDR2 sequences are SGHVS and FNYEAQ. This CDR3 comprises 17 residues. Subjects aged 18 to 65 presented with newly diagnosed hyperthyroidism of less than 2 months' duration.

The chain combines TRBV7-6 with TRBJ1-5, with D hard to call. The sample was blood. This TCR came from a woman in her 50s with Graves' hyperthyroidism that later progressed to Graves' ophthalmopathy. CDR3 nucleotides: TGTGCCAGCAGCTTAGCGGGAGGACCTACCCGGCAGCAGCCCCAGCATTTT. Translated, it gives CASSLAGGPTRQQPQHF.